Each of the 10 T cell receptor beta chains below was sequenced from the same sample in a study of control samples from healthy donors and cancer patients (dated by TCRdb to 2019 to 2021). The library was prepared using the immunoSEQ multiplex PCR assay. Entries here come from immuneACCESS through TCRdb and include only in-frame sequences with V and J called. Some clones fail to appear in such tables; in the studies checked, an unresolved V gene covers under half of the shortfall, and the cause of the remainder is unknown. The sample table lists fewer than 30,000 clones, around nine tenths of them with a count of one. Jointly, the top ten make up more than 1.5% of the sample. Sequencing input: PBMCs. The receptors shown here come from a middle-aged woman with lung cancer.

V gene TRBV12-5 combines with J gene TRBJ1-1; the D is unclear. V shed 1 base and J shed 8 bases, with 8 bases lying between them. The CDR3 consists of 12 residues. CDR1 is LGHNT and CDR2 is FRNRAP in the germline V gene. The CDR3 DNA reads TGTGCTAGTGGTTTGGGGGGAGGGGAAGCTTTCTTT. It specifies CASGLGGGEAFF.

The chain joins TRBV24-1 to TRBJ2-5; 10 bases are shared with TRBD2. Germline CDR1 is KGHDR and CDR2 is SFDVKD. V lost 3 bases, J lost 5 bases, and 20 bases stayed unmatched. The CDR3 loop spans 20 amino acids. The CDR3: CATSDPSASGGASRLETQYF. The CDR3, as DNA: TGTGCCACCAGTGATCCCTCGGCGAGCGGGGGGGCCTCGCGGTTGGAGACCCAGTACTTC.

CDR3 in amino acids: CASSIRQGTEAFF. CDR3 nucleotide sequence: TGTGCCAGCAGTATAAGACAGGGCACTGAAGCTTTCTTT. This sequence joins TRBV12-3 or TRBV12-4 and TRBJ1-1; 7 positions agree with TRBD1. With V trimmed by 5 bases and J by 4 bases, 4 bases remained unmatched. The CDR3 totals 13 residues.

This chain joins TRBV2 and TRBJ2-5; TRBD2 agrees at 7 bases. Germline values: CDR1 SNHLY, CDR2 FYNNEI. V lost 2 bases, J lost 2 bases, and 2 bases stayed unmatched. This CDR3 has 14 residues. Here the CDR3 DNA reads TGTGCCAGCAGTGAATGGGGGGGGCAAGAGACCCAGTACTTC. Protein product: CASSEWGGQETQYF.

The chain combines TRBV7-9 with TRBJ2-5; the D is unclear. CDR1 and CDR2 from the germline V gene are SEHNR and FQNEAQ (reference sequence). The germline V and J ends were trimmed by 2 bases and 2 bases, with 9 bases remaining between them. CDR3 length: 14 residues. CDR3 region: CASSLFTGQETQYF. Written as DNA, the CDR3 is TGTGCCAGCAGCTTATTTACGGGTCAAGAGACCCAGTACTTC.

J is TRBJ1-2 and V is TRBV20-1; no clear D gene. This CDR3 is 13 amino acids long. Germline-derived CDR1 and CDR2 are DFQATT and SNEGSKA (reference sequence). The CDR3 coding sequence is TGCAGCCCTAGTAGCAGCGACAACTATGGCTACACCTTC. Translation: CSPSSSDNYGYTF.

A single count supports this clone. The chain recombines TRBV7-6 with TRBJ2-5; 9 bases are a match to TRBD2. Trimming removed 5 bases from V and 5 bases from J; junction bases left unmatched: 9. Germline V CDR1 and CDR2: SGHVS, FNYEAQ. The CDR3 has 15 residues. The chain's CDR3 is CASSGPAGGLETQYF. In DNA form, the CDR3 reads TGTGCCAGCAGCGGTCCCGCGGGGGGGCTGGAGACCCAGTACTTC.

Only one count was recorded for this clone. The rearrangement links TRBV2 to TRBJ2-2; D not resolved. Germline values: CDR1 SNHLY, CDR2 FYNNEI. V was cut by 7 bases and J by 2 bases, with 11 bases left in between. The CDR3 runs 14 residues. CDR3 residues: CASNGQLNTGELFF. In DNA form, the CDR3 reads TGTGCCAGCAATGGGCAATTAAACACCGGGGAGCTGTTTTTT.

V usage is TRBV11-2 and J usage is TRBJ1-6; the D is unclear. There are 17 residues in the CDR3. The germline gives CDR1 SGHAT, CDR2 FQNNGV. V was clipped by 1 base and J by 0 bases, with 10 bases between them. CDR3 bases: TGTGCCAGCAGCTTAGGCACGGGTGGCTCCTATAATTCACCCCTCCACTTT. This codes for CASSLGTGGSYNSPLHF.

This clone was detected once. The chain has TRBV5-1 and TRBJ1-3, with D possibly being TRBD1 (5 bases). Germline values: CDR1 SGHRS, CDR2 YFSETQ. The CDR3 is 16 amino acids. The V gene lost 4 bases and the J gene lost 3 bases, with 17 bases spanning the gap. The CDR3 is CASSPQGTGFGNTIYF. The CDR3 DNA reads TGCGCCAGCAGCCCCCAGGGTACGGGGTTTGGAAACACCATATATTTT.